A selection of T cell receptor beta chains follows, all from one sample in a study of Ad26.COV2.S vaccination and SARS-CoV-2 variants. Using immunoSEQ multiplex PCR, the repertoire was profiled, and TCRdb retains in-frame clones only, with some absent. The sample shows 500,000 or so clones, roughly nine tenths of them seen only once. The specimen comprised peripheral blood, sampled in a trial of Ad26.COV2.S vaccine versus placebo. The source is a person between 18 and 60 years old who received the Ad26.COV2.S COVID-19 vaccine or a placebo. The CDR3 runs from the conserved cysteine through the conserved F or W. A D gene is named only where the DNA matches it firmly. Only some rows state a clone size, as once, few, many or a class for expanded clones.

d_call: .; v_call: TRBV5-6; clone_size: .; j_call: TRBJ1-5; cdr3_aa: CASSLGRTQPQHF; cdr3_nt: TGTGCCAGCAGCTTGGGGAGGACTCAGCCCCAGCATTTT
d_call: TRBD2; v_call: TRBV7-2; clone_size: .; j_call: TRBJ2-7; cdr3_aa: CASSLMTSGRISYEQYF; cdr3_nt: TGTGCCAGCAGCTTAATGACTAGCGGGAGGATAAGCTACGAGCAGTACTTC
d_call: .; v_call: TRBV15; clone_size: .; j_call: TRBJ2-2; cdr3_aa: CATSSNGGAGELFF; cdr3_nt: TGTGCCACCAGCTCAAATGGAGGGGCCGGGGAGCTGTTTTTT
d_call: TRBD2; v_call: TRBV11-2; clone_size: .; j_call: TRBJ2-5; cdr3_aa: CASSSGGTSGIQETQYF; cdr3_nt: TGTGCCAGCAGCTCAGGGGGGACTAGCGGGATTCAAGAGACCCAGTACTTC
d_call: .; v_call: TRBV25-1; clone_size: .; j_call: TRBJ1-4; cdr3_aa: CASRLWGPNEKLFF; cdr3_nt: TGTGCCAGCAGACTGTGGGGTCCTAATGAAAAACTGTTTTTT
d_call: TRBD1; v_call: TRBV6-5; clone_size: .; j_call: TRBJ1-1; cdr3_aa: CASRRTGSGNTEAFF; cdr3_nt: TGTGCCAGCAGACGGACAGGGAGCGGGAACACTGAAGCTTTCTTT
d_call: .; v_call: TRBV7-2; clone_size: once; j_call: TRBJ1-1; cdr3_aa: CASSPGTYTEAFF; cdr3_nt: TGTGCCAGCAGCCCTGGGACATACACTGAAGCTTTCTTT
d_call: TRBD2; v_call: TRBV19; clone_size: .; j_call: TRBJ2-1; cdr3_aa: CASMGVAGDPSYNEQFF; cdr3_nt: TGTGCCAGTATGGGAGTAGCGGGAGACCCGTCCTACAATGAGCAGTTCTTC
d_call: TRBD1; v_call: TRBV18; clone_size: .; j_call: TRBJ2-3; cdr3_aa: CASSVQQGATDTQYF; cdr3_nt: TGTGCCAGCTCAGTCCAACAGGGGGCTACAGATACGCAGTATTTT
d_call: .; v_call: TRBV5-1; clone_size: .; j_call: TRBJ1-1; cdr3_aa: CASSLKRNTEAFF; cdr3_nt: TGCGCCAGCAGCTTAAAGAGGAACACTGAAGCTTTCTTT
d_call: .; v_call: TRBV7-9; clone_size: .; j_call: TRBJ2-5; cdr3_aa: CASSLWPGETQYF; cdr3_nt: TGTGCCAGCAGCTTATGGCCCGGAGAGACCCAGTACTTC
d_call: .; v_call: TRBV29-1; clone_size: .; j_call: TRBJ1-3; cdr3_aa: CSVVMSSGNTIYF; cdr3_nt: TGCAGCGTTGTTATGAGCTCTGGAAACACCATATATTTT
d_call: .; v_call: TRBV25-1; clone_size: .; j_call: TRBJ1-1; cdr3_aa: CASSEGSNTEAFF; cdr3_nt: TGTGCCAGCAGTGAAGGGTCGAACACTGAAGCTTTCTTT
d_call: .; v_call: TRBV4-3; clone_size: .; j_call: TRBJ1-1; cdr3_aa: CASSQDSGNTEAFF; cdr3_nt: TGCGCCAGCAGCCAAGATTCAGGGAACACTGAAGCTTTCTTT
d_call: .; v_call: TRBV11-2; clone_size: once; j_call: TRBJ2-3; cdr3_aa: CASSLGQVNTQYF; cdr3_nt: TGTGCCAGCAGCTTAGGACAGGTTAATACGCAGTATTTT
d_call: .; v_call: TRBV5-1; clone_size: .; j_call: TRBJ2-2; cdr3_aa: CASSLEQGSWRELFF; cdr3_nt: TGCGCCAGCAGCTTGGAACAGGGTTCTTGGAGGGAGCTGTTTTTT
d_call: TRBD2; v_call: TRBV9; clone_size: .; j_call: TRBJ2-3; cdr3_aa: CASSGGLEKSTQYF; cdr3_nt: TGTGCCAGCAGCGGAGGACTAGAGAAGTCTACGCAGTATTTT
d_call: .; v_call: TRBV4-3; clone_size: .; j_call: TRBJ2-7; cdr3_aa: CASSQYHRSAYEQYF; cdr3_nt: TGCGCCAGCAGCCAATACCATCGCAGCGCCTACGAGCAGTACTTC
d_call: TRBD2; v_call: TRBV3-1/TRBV3-2; clone_size: .; j_call: TRBJ2-4; cdr3_aa: CASSRASGLAGGLNIQYF; cdr3_nt: TGTGCCAGCAGCCGAGCCTCGGGACTAGCGGGAGGATTAAACATTCAGTACTTC
d_call: TRBD1; v_call: TRBV5-1; clone_size: .; j_call: TRBJ1-6; cdr3_aa: CASSPEILGTGGKPLHF; cdr3_nt: TGCGCCAGCAGCCCAGAAATACTTGGGACAGGGGGTAAGCCCCTCCACTTT
d_call: .; v_call: TRBV7-2; clone_size: .; j_call: TRBJ1-6; cdr3_aa: CASSLESYNSPLHF; cdr3_nt: TGTGCCAGCAGCTTAGAGTCGTATAATTCACCCCTCCACTTT
d_call: .; v_call: TRBV5-6; clone_size: .; j_call: TRBJ1-6; cdr3_aa: CASAKSGSISPLHF; cdr3_nt: TGTGCCAGCGCAAAGTCGGGCTCCATTTCACCCCTCCACTTT
d_call: .; v_call: TRBV7-7; clone_size: .; j_call: TRBJ2-1; cdr3_aa: CASSAGTRLDEQFF; cdr3_nt: TGTGCTAGCAGCGCCGGGACTCGCTTGGATGAGCAGTTCTTC